This T cell receptor beta chain was sequenced in a study of Graves' ophthalmopathy and Graves' hyperthyroidism. In the study overall: Before any treatment was given, at initial diagnosis, peripheral blood was collected.

This clonotype has ten or more counts. The V and J ends lost 4 bases and 7 bases, in that order; junction bases with no gene match: 9. The germline V gene has CDR1 SGHRS and CDR2 YFSETQ. CDR3 size: 14 residues. As the template, RNA transcripts were used to amplify TCR beta CDR3 regions. RT-PCR was first run with HTBI primers, then multiplex PCR in a second round. TCRdb re-called the multiplex PCR reads with MiXCR, one entry per CDR3 protein. Of hundreds of thousands of distinct CDR3 sequences detected, approximately 21% appear once; the ten largest clones hold more than 5.5%. The rearrangement joins TRBV5-1 to TRBJ2-7, with TRBD1 identical over 9 bases. What was sequenced was peripheral blood. The receptor comes from a woman aged 18-29 years with stable Graves' hyperthyroidism. Some clones in this sample may be carry-over from other donors' samples. The CDR3 protein is CASSLLTGGEEQYF. CDR3 in DNA: TGCGCCAGCAGCCTATTGACAGGGGGTGAAGAGCAGTACTTC.